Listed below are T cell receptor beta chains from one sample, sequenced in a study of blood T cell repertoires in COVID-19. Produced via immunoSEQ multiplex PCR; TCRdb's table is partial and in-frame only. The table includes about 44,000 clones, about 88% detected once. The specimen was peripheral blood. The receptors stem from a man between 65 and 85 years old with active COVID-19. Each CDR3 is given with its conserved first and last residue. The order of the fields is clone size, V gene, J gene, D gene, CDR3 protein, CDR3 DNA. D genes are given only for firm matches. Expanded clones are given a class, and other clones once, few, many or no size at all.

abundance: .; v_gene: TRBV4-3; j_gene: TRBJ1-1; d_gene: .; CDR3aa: CASSHRQGMNTEAFF; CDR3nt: TGCGCCAGCAGCCATAGGCAGGGGATGAACACTGAAGCTTTCTTT
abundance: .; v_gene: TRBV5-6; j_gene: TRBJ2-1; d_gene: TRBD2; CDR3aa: CASSPVSGEGYNEQFF; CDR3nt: TGTGCCAGCAGCCCAGTTAGCGGGGAGGGATACAATGAGCAGTTCTTC
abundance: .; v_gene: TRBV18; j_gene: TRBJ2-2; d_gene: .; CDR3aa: CASSPPSRDTGELFF; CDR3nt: TGTGCCAGCTCACCACCGTCTAGAGACACCGGGGAGCTGTTTTTT
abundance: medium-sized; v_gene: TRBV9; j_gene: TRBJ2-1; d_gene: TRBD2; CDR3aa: CASSVDGLAGGEQFF; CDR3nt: TGTGCCAGCAGCGTGGACGGACTAGCCGGCGGTGAGCAGTTCTTC
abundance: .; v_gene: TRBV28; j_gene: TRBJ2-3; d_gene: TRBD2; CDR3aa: CASSLYSSGGDTDTQYF; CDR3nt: TGTGCCAGCAGTTTATATTCTAGCGGGGGAGACACAGATACGCAGTATTTT
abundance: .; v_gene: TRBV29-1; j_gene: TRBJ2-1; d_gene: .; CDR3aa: CSVVLMTGEQFF; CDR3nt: TGCAGCGTTGTCCTTATGACAGGAGAGCAGTTCTTC
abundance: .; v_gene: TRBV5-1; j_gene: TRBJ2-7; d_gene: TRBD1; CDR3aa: CASSSRAGQGSEQYF; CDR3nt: TGCGCCAGCAGCTCCCGCGCGGGACAGGGTTCCGAGCAGTACTTC
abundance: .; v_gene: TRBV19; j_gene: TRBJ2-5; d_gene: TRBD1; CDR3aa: CASSAWTGVKETQYF; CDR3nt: TGTGCCAGTAGTGCATGGACAGGGGTGAAAGAGACCCAGTACTTC
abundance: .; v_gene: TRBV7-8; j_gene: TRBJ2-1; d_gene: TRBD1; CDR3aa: CASSALTGEVANEQFF; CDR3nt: TGTGCCAGCAGCGCTTTGACAGGGGAGGTGGCCAATGAGCAGTTCTTC
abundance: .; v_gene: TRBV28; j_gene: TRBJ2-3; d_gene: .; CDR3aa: CASRSGGGGTDTQYF; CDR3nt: TGTGCCAGCAGGTCCGGGGGAGGAGGCACAGATACGCAGTATTTT
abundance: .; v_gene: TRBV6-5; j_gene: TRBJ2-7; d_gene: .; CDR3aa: CASSFGTVYEQYF; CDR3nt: TGTGCCAGCAGTTTCGGGACTGTCTACGAGCAGTACTTC